This T cell receptor beta chain was found in a study of cytomegalovirus exposure and HLA in healthy donors. Findings and caveats of the study: Through in vitro validation, a few CMV-associated chains were shown to be specific for CMV antigens. A classifier reportedly called cytomegalovirus status with high sensitivity and specificity. TCR clusters originating in the first cohort tended to co-occur in the 120 validation repertoires, according to a later analysis.

The CDR3 length is 14 residues. In germline, CDR1 is SNHLY, CDR2 FYNNEI. V was shortened by 3 bases and J by 1 base, with 8 bases between the two germline ends. Assay used: immunoSEQ multiplex PCR; TCRdb lists only in-frame clones, some missing. The sample records about 240,000 clones, around 85% being singletons. Notes on this clone: Antigen unknown.

The sequenced sample consisted of PBMCs. The source of this sequence is a woman aged 25 to 39 in good health and CMV-seropositive. This chain uses TRBV2 with TRBJ2-3; D perhaps matches TRBD1 (5 bases). The DNA for the CDR3 is TGTGCCAGCAGTGAGGGGCATCGCACAGATACGCAGTATTTT. Translated: CASSEGHRTDTQYF.